The T cell receptor beta chain under discussion was sequenced for a study of blood T cell repertoires in COVID-19. For the study at large: Acute and convalescent COVID-19 specimens originated in the United States, Italy and Spain.

V gave up 0 bases and J gave up 6 bases, with 6 bases separating them. CDR3 size: 11 residues. The V gene's germline CDR1 is DFQATT and CDR2 SNEGSKA (reference sequence). As processed by the authors: Amplification of reference gene primers was used by the study to estimate nucleated cell counts. Assay: immunoSEQ multiplex PCR; the TCRdb copy retains only in-frame clones and omits some. V and J calls and clone size are copied from that table; D and trimming were computed from the DNA. The sample consists of more than 60,000 clones, roughly 84% of them appearing once. This TCR was recovered from a man over 45 with acute or convalescent COVID-19. This chain connects TRBV20-1 to TRBJ2-7; D is ambiguous. Sequenced material: peripheral blood. DNA for the CDR3: TGCAGTGCTAGAGAAAACTTCGAGCAGTACTTC. This codes for CSARENFEQYF.